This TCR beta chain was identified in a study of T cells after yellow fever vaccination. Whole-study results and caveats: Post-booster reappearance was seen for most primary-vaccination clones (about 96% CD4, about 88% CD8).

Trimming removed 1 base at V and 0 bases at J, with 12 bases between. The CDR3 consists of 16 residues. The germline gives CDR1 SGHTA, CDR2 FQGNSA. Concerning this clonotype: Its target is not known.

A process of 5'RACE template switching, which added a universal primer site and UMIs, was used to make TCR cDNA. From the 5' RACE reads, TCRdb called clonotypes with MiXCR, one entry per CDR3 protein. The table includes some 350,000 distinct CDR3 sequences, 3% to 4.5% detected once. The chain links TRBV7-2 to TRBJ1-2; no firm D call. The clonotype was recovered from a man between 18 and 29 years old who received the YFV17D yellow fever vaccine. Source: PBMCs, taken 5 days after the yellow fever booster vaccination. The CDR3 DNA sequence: TGTGCCAGCAGCTTAGTGCATCGGGAAGCTAACTATGGCTACACCTTC. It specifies CASSLVHREANYGYTF.